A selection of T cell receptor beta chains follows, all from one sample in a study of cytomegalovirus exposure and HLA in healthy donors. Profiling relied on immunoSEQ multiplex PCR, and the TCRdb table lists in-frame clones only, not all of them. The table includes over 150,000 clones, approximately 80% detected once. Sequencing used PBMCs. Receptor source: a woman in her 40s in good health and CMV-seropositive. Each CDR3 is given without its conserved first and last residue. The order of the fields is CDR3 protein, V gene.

cdr3_aa: ASSFQGAGETQY
v_call: TRBV28

cdr3_aa: ASSDSLNTEAF
v_call: TRBV5-1

cdr3_aa: ASSDQGTTDTQY
v_call: TRBV6-4

cdr3_aa: ASSQQAGVTEQY
v_call: TRBV14

cdr3_aa: ASSLSLFEGASYEQY
v_call: TRBV11-3

cdr3_aa: ASSFRGTGQY
v_call: TRBV5-6

cdr3_aa: ASSLKLAGGPVQY
v_call: TRBV11-2

cdr3_aa: ASSLAGVVDTQY
v_call: TRBV5-1

cdr3_aa: ASSLWSPSGGEDTQY
v_call: TRBV28

cdr3_aa: ASSFRERTEAF
v_call: TRBV27

cdr3_aa: ASSQGGGGVYGYT
v_call: TRBV14

cdr3_aa: ASSRTRVEQY
v_call: TRBV11-3

cdr3_aa: ASSPGSLNEKLF
v_call: TRBV4-1

cdr3_aa: ASSGRLAGPDTQY
v_call: TRBV18

cdr3_aa: ASSSRQTQETQY
v_call: TRBV7-2

cdr3_aa: ASSLYSDRVSNQPQH
v_call: TRBV27

cdr3_aa: ASSLGTSGRFSYNEQF
v_call: TRBV5-1

cdr3_aa: ASGLAGGGGYNEQF
v_call: TRBV5-1

cdr3_aa: ASSLLSGPAGGGTQY
v_call: TRBV7-8

cdr3_aa: ASWTTGDYEQY
v_call: TRBV2

cdr3_aa: ASSGGTSVWDEQF
v_call: TRBV9

cdr3_aa: ASSPRGPGYEQF
v_call: TRBV28

cdr3_aa: ASSPTGETEKLF
v_call: TRBV18